The 4 T cell receptor beta chains below were found in one sample sequenced in a study of OX40 agonist ivuxolimab in advanced cancers. Profiling relied on immunoSEQ multiplex PCR, and the TCRdb table lists in-frame clones only, not all of them. Of approximately 23,000 clones detected, 80% to 85% appear once; the ten largest clones hold around a third. This material consisted of CD4+ or CD8+ T cells sorted from blood, taken in a trial of the OX40 agonist ivuxolimab. The receptors derive from an adult with an advanced solid tumor such as melanoma, head and neck, liver or kidney cancer.

J is TRBJ1-5 and V is TRBV19, with 9 nucleotides matching TRBD1. Per the germline V gene, CDR1 is LNHDA and CDR2 is SQIVND (reference sequence). Trimming at V came to 4 bases and at J to 0 bases, leaving 13 bases not matched to a gene. This CDR3 is 19 amino acids long. The CDR3 loop reads CASSTGGQGIDLSNQPQHF. CDR3 nucleotides: TGTGCCAGTAGTACGGGCGGACAGGGGATCGATCTTAGCAATCAGCCCCAGCATTTT.

The chain uses TRBV11-2 and TRBJ2-7, with TRBD1 matching 8 bases. Germline CDR1 and CDR2: SGHAT and FQNNGV. This CDR3 has 14 amino acids. The V segment lost 1 base and the J segment 2 bases; nucleotides outside the gene matches: 1. Here the CDR3 reads CASSLGQGTYEQYF. CDR3 bases: TGTGCCAGCAGCTTAGGACAGGGGACCTACGAGCAGTACTTC.

The chain couples TRBV9 to TRBJ1-3; D perhaps matches TRBD1 (5 bases). The germline V and J ends were trimmed by 0 bases and 0 bases, with 10 bases remaining between them. This CDR3 has 16 residues. Per the germline V gene, CDR1 is SGDLS and CDR2 is YYNGEE. DNA of the CDR3: TGTGCCAGCAGCGTAGGGTCAGGGCGCTCTGGAAACACCATATATTTT. This translates into CASSVGSGRSGNTIYF.

The sample holds one count of this clone. V and J are TRBV9 and TRBJ2-1, with TRBD1 identical over 8 bases. V was clipped by 0 bases and J by 1 base; unmatched bases: 6. The germline gives CDR1 SGDLS, CDR2 YYNGEE. The CDR3 is 17 residues long. The CDR3 nucleotides are TGTGCCAGCAGCGTAGCGACAGGGGTTGGTTCCTACAATGAGCAGTTCTTC. Translated: CASSVATGVGSYNEQFF.